The next 3 T cell receptor beta chains were all read from a single sample in a study of cytomegalovirus exposure and HLA in healthy donors. Primers included in the PCR were 60 Vbeta and 13 Jbeta primers. Here immunoSEQ multiplex PCR was the method, and the copy in TCRdb shows in-frame clones only, minus some. The data contain 45,000 to 65,000 clones, nearly 85% of them singletons. What was sequenced was PBMCs. Every receptor here comes from a man younger than 40 in good health and CMV-seronegative.

This chain joins TRBV7-9 and TRBJ2-1; 7 nucleotides line up with TRBD2. The CDR3 loop spans 17 amino acids. Looked up from germline, CDR1 is SEHNR and CDR2 is FQNEAQ (reference sequence). The ends lost 5 bases at V and 3 bases at J; junction bases unmatched: 13. DNA of the CDR3: TGTGCCAGCAGCCCACCCCCGCGGCTAGCGGTCTACAATGAGCAGTTCTTC. This translates into CASSPPPRLAVYNEQFF.

In its sample, this clone was seen once. The rearrangement uses TRBV6-5 and TRBJ1-1; 8 bases agree with TRBD1. CDR3 length equals 16 residues. With V trimmed by 0 bases and J by 8 bases, 11 bases remained unmatched. Germline CDR1 is MNHEY and CDR2 is SVGAGI. CDR3 coding DNA: TGTGCCAGCAGTTACTCGGGACAGGTGGGGTCCTCAGAAGCTTTCTTT. Protein sequence: CASSYSGQVGSSEAFF.

The chain couples TRBV7-9 to TRBJ1-1; D is undetermined. CDR1 is SEHNR and CDR2 is FQNEAQ in the germline V gene (reference sequence). The CDR3 length is 13 residues. Trimming stripped 0 bases from V and 7 bases from J, with 9 bases between. CDR3 nucleotide sequence: TGTGCCAGCAGCTTAGCGGAATGGAGTGAAGCTTTCTTT. Residues: CASSLAEWSEAFF.